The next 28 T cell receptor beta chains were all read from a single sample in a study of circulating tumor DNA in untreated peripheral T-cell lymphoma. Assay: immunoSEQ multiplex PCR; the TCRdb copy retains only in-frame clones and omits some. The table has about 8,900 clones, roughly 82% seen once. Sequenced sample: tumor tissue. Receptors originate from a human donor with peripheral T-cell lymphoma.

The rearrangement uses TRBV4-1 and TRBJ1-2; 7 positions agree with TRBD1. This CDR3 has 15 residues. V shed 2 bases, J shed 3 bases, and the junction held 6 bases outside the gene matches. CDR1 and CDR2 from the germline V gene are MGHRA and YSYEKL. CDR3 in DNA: TGCGCCAGCAGCCAAAGGACAGGAGGAGACTATGGCTACACCTTC. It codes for CASSQRTGGDYGYTF.

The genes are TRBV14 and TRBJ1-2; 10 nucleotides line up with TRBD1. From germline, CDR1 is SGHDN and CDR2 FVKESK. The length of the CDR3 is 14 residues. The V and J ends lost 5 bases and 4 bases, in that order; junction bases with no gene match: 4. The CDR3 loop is CASSGTGEFYGYTF. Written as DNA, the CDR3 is TGTGCCAGCAGCGGGACAGGGGAATTCTATGGCTACACCTTC.

The chain's CDR3 is CSGRLGVLTEAFF. CDR3 in DNA: TGCAGCGGCCGGTTGGGGGTTCTCACTGAAGCTTTCTTT. This chain uses TRBV29-1 with TRBJ1-1; D might be TRBD1 (5 bases). The V end was cut by 7 bases, the J end by 4 bases, with 16 bases between. CDR3 size: 13 residues. Germline values: CDR1 SQVTM, CDR2 ANQGSEA.

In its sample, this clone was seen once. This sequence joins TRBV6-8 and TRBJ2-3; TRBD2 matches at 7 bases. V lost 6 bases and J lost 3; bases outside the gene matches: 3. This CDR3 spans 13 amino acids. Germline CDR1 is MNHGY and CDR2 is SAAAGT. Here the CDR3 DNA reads TGTGCCAGCAGGAACGGGGGGACAGATACGCAGTATTTT. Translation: CASRNGGTDTQYF.

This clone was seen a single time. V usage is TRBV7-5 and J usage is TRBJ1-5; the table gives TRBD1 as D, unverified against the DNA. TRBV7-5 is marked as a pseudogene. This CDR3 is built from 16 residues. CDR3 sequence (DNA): TGTGCCAGCAGCCCCAAGAGCAGGGGGTCAGCTCAGCCCCAGCATTTT. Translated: CASSPKSRGSAQPQHF.

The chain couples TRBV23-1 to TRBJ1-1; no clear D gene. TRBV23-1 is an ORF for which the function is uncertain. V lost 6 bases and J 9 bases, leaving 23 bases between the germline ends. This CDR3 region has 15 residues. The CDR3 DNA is TGCGCCAGCAGCCAAGATCCCGGATCGGAGTTAAAAGCTTTCTTT. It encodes CASSQDPGSELKAFF.

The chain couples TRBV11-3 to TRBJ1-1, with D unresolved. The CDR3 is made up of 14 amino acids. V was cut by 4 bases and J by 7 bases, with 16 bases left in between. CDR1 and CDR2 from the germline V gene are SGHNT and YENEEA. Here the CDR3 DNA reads TGTGCCAGCAGCTACCGTGACCCAGGTGGTGAAGCTTTCTTT. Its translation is CASSYRDPGGEAFF.

The chain's CDR3 is CASSQVTYTEAFF. The CDR3 nucleotides are TGTGCCAGCAGCCAAGTGACCTACACTGAAGCTTTCTTT. This chain connects TRBV14 to TRBJ1-1, with D unclear. Trimming pared 1 base from V and 3 bases from J, leaving 6 bases between. The CDR3 covers 13 residues. Germline CDR1 and CDR2: SGHDN and FVKESK.

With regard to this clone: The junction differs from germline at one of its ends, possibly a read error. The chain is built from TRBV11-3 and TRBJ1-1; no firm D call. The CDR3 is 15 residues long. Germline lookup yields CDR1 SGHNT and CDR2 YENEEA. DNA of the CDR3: TGTGCCAGCAGCTACCCCCCCGGGGTGAACACTGAAGCTTTTTTT. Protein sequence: CASSYPPGVNTEAFF.

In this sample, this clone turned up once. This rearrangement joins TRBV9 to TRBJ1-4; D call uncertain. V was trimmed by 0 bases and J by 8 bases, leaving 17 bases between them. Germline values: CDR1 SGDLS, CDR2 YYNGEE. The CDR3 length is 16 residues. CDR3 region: CASSVVGGRVGEKLFF. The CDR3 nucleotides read TGTGCCAGCAGCGTAGTAGGTGGCCGGGTCGGAGAAAAACTGTTTTTT.

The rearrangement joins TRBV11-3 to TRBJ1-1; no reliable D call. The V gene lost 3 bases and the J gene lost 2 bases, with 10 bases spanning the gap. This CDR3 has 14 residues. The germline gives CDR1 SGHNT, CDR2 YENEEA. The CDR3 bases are TGTGCCAGCAGCTTTGTTGTGGGAAACACTGAAGCTTTCTTT. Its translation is CASSFVVGNTEAFF.

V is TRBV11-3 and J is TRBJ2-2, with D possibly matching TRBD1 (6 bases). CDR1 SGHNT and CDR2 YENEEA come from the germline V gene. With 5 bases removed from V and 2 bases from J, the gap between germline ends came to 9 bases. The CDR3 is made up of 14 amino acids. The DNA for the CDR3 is TGTGCCAGCAGCCAGGACAGAAACACCGGGGAGCTGTTTTTT. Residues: CASSQDRNTGELFF.

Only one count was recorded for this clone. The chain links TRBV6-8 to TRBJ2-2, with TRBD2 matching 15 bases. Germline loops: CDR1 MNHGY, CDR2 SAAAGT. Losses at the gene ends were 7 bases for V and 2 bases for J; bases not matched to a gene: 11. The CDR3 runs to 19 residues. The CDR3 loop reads CASTTGRTSGGVNTGELFF. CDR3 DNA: TGTGCCAGCACCACAGGCCGGACTAGCGGGGGGGTAAACACCGGGGAGCTGTTTTTT.

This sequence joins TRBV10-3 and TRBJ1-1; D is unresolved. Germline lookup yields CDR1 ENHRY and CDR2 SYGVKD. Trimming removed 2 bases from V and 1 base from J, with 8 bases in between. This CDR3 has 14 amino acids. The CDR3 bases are TGTGCCATCAGTGAGAGGGTGACGAACACTGAAGCTTTCTTT. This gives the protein CAISERVTNTEAFF.

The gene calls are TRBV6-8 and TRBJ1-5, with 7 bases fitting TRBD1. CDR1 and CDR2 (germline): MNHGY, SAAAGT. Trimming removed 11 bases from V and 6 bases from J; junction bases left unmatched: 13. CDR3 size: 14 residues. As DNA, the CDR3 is TGTGCCCACCACCGCCGGGACAGTCGTCAGCCCCAGCATTTT. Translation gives CAHHRRDSRQPQHF.

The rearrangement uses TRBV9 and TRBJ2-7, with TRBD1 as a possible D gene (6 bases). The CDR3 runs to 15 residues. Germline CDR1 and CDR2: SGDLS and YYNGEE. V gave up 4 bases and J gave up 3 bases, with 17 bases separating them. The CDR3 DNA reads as TGTGCCAGCAGCCCAGGGGAAGGGTTATACTACGAGCAGTACTTC. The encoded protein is CASSPGEGLYYEQYF. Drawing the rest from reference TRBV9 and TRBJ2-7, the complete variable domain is DSGVTQTPKHLITATGQRVTLRCSPRSGDLSVYWYQQSLDQGLQFLIQYYNGEERAKGNILERFSAQQFPDLHSELNLSSLELGDSALYFCASSPGEGLYYEQYFGPGTRLTVT.

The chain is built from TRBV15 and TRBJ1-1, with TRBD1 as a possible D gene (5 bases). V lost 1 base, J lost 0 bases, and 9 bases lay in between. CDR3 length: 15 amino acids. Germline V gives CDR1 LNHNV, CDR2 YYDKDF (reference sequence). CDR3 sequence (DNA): TGTGCCACCAGCAGAGTCGGCAGGGTGAACACTGAAGCTTTCTTT. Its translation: CATSRVGRVNTEAFF.

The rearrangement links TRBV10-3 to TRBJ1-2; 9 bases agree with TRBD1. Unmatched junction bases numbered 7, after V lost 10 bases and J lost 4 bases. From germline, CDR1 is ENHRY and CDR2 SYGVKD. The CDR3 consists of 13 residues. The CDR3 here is CASLLGQGYGYTF. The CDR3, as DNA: TGTGCCAGCCTACTGGGACAGGGCTATGGCTACACCTTC.

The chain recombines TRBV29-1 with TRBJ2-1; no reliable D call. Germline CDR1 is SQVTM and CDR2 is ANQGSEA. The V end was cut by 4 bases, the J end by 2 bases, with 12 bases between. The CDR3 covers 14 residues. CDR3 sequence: CSVVGPVAYNEQFF. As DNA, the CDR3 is TGCAGCGTTGTAGGGCCAGTGGCCTACAATGAGCAGTTCTTC.

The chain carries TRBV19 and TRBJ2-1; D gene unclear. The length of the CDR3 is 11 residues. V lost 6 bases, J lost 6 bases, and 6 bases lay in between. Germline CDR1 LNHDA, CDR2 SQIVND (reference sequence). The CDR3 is CASSRRNEQFF. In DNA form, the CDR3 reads TGTGCCAGTAGCCGCCGCAATGAGCAGTTCTTC.

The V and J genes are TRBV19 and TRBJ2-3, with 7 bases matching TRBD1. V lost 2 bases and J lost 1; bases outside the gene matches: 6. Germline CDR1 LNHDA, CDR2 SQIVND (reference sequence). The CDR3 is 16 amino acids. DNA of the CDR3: TGTGCCAGTAGTATACTGGGTGACAGGGGCACAGATACGCAGTATTTT. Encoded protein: CASSILGDRGTDTQYF.

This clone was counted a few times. This CDR3 reads CASGLVPRTEAFF. The CDR3 nucleotides are TGTGCTAGTGGTTTGGTACCTCGTACTGAAGCTTTCTTT. This chain connects TRBV12-5 to TRBJ1-1; D remains unclear. The length of the CDR3 is 13 residues. CDR1 LGHNT and CDR2 FRNRAP come from the germline V gene. Trimming left V 0 bases short and J 5 bases short, with 7 bases between.

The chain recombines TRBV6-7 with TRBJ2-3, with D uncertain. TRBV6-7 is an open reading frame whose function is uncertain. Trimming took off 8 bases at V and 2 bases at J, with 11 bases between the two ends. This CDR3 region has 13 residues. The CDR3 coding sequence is TGTGCCAGCCTTTCCAGGTCCACAGATACGCAGTATTTT. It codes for CASLSRSTDTQYF.

The CDR3 loop reads CASSLQAGPYSNQPQHF. For the CDR3, the DNA is TGTGCCAGTAGTTTACAGGCCGGTCCCTATAGCAATCAGCCCCAGCATTTT. V and J are TRBV19 and TRBJ1-5, with a possible D match to TRBD1 (5 bases). Trimming cost V 5 bases and J 0 bases, with 17 bases left between them. CDR3 size: 17 residues. The germline CDR1 and CDR2 sequences are LNHDA and SQIVND (reference sequence).

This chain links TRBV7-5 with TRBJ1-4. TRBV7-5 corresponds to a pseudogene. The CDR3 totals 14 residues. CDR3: CASSLVQGGELLFF. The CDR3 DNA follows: TGTGCCAGCAGCTTAGTACAGGGCGGGGAGTTGCTGTTTTTT.

The CDR3 DNA reads as TGTGCCAGCAGCTTACAGGGGTTGAAGGAAAAACTGTTTTTT. The encoded protein is CASSLQGLKEKLFF. The J gene is TRBJ1-4, the V gene TRBV11-3, with D possibly being TRBD1 (6 bases). Between the trimmed V and J ends, which lost 2 bases and 8 bases, there was a span of 12 bases. The CDR3 has 14 residues. In germline, CDR1 is SGHNT, CDR2 YENEEA.

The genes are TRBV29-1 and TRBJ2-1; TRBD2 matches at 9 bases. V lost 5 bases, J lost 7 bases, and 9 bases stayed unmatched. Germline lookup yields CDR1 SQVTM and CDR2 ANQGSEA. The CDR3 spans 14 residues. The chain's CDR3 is CSVPIAGVGNEQFF. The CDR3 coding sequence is TGCAGCGTTCCCATAGCGGGGGTTGGGAATGAGCAGTTCTTC.

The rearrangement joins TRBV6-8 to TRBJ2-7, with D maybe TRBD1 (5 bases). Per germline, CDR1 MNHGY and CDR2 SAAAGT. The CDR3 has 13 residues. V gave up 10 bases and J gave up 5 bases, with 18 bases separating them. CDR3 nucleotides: TGTGCCATCAGGCCGGCAGGGAACAACGAGCAGTACTTC. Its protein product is CAIRPAGNNEQYF.